The 13 T cell receptor beta chains in this list originate from one sample, sequenced in a study of CD4+ T cells in melanoma. Only in-frame clones appear in the TCRdb table, and some are missing; sequencing was by immunoSEQ multiplex PCR. The table shows 45,000 or so clones, with 89% occurring only once. The sample comprised peripheral blood. These receptors were collected from a human donor with melanoma.

As for this clone: The CDR3 ends on some other residue instead of the conserved phenylalanine or tryptophan, so this is likely a read error. It is unclear where the CDR3 begins or ends on the DNA, so no DNA is shown, and the CDR3 is as TCRdb lists it. J is TRBJ1-6 and V is TRBV13; the DNA was not used to check the table's D call, TRBD1. The CDR3 sequence runs 13 residues, both termini included. The V gene's germline CDR1 is PRHDT and CDR2 FYEKMQ (reference sequence). CDR3 residues: CASSSKGRDRGSR.

The chain couples TRBV25-1 to TRBJ2-5; D may be TRBD2 (5 bases). Between the trimmed V and J ends, which lost 2 bases and 4 bases, there was a span of 17 bases. The CDR3 contains 16 residues. Germline values: CDR1 MGHDK, CDR2 SYGVNS. CDR3 sequence reads: CASSESPSPVSETQYF. The CDR3 nucleotides are TGTGCCAGCAGTGAAAGTCCTAGCCCAGTTTCAGAGACCCAGTACTTC.

The CDR3 sequence is CASSDKLRNKQGLEKNRTDTQYF. The CDR3 coding sequence is TGTGCCAGTAGTGATAAATTACGAAACAAACAGGGTCTTGAAAAGAATCGCACAGATACGCAGTATTTT. This chain connects TRBV19 to TRBJ2-3; a possible D gene is TRBD1 (6 bases). Germline V gene data show CDR1 as LNHDA and CDR2 as SQIVND (reference sequence). Between the trimmed V and J ends, which lost 5 bases and 1 base, there was a span of 37 bases. The CDR3 is made up of 23 amino acids.

The chain joins TRBV19 to TRBJ2-2, with D maybe TRBD2 (6 bases). CDR3 length: 14 amino acids. The germline V gene has CDR1 LNHDA and CDR2 SQIVND (reference sequence). Trimming shortened V by 5 bases and J by 8 bases, and 15 bases separated the two germline ends. The CDR3 loop reads CASSRLGNKGELFF. CDR3 sequence (DNA): TGTGCCAGTAGTCGACTAGGAAATAAAGGGGAGCTGTTTTTT.

This clone was seen a single time. The gene calls are TRBV5-1 and TRBJ1-1; 12 positions match TRBD1. Looked up from germline, CDR1 is SGHRS and CDR2 is YFSETQ. J gave up 4 bases and V 4 bases, and 5 bases lay outside the gene matches. The CDR3 contains 15 residues. CDR3 coding DNA: TGCGCCAGCAGCGGGGGACAGGGGGCGGTCACTGAAGCTTTCTTT. Amino acids: CASSGGQGAVTEAFF.

V gene TRBV11-2 combines with J gene TRBJ1-1; D ambiguous. The germline V gene encodes CDR1 SGHAT and CDR2 FQNNGV. The CDR3 spans 18 residues. V gave up 1 base and J gave up 1 base, with 19 bases separating them. The CDR3 here is CASSLGVSRTFGNTEAFF. The CDR3 DNA reads as TGTGCCAGCAGCTTAGGGGTCAGCCGAACATTCGGGAACACTGAAGCTTTCTTT. Full variable domain (remainder filled in from reference TRBV11-2 and TRBJ1-1): EAGVAQSPRYKIIEKRQSVAFWCNPISGHATLYWYQQILGQGPKLLIQFQNNGVVDDSQLPKDRFSAERLKGVDSTLKIQPAKLEDSAVYLCASSLGVSRTFGNTEAFFGQGTRLTVV.

This chain uses TRBV30 with TRBJ2-7, with D tentatively TRBD1 or TRBD2 (5 bases each). Germline values: CDR1 GTSNPN, CDR2 SVGIG (reference sequence). V gave up 0 bases and J gave up 3 bases, with 15 bases separating them. The CDR3 is made up of 15 amino acids. The CDR3 coding sequence is TGTGCCTGGAGTGTACTTTGGGGACGGGTCTACGAGCAGTACTTC. Translation: CAWSVLWGRVYEQYF.

This chain connects TRBV5-5 to TRBJ1-6; TRBD1 is a possible D gene (5 bases). V was shortened by 1 base and J by 7 bases, with 6 bases between the two germline ends. The CDR3 totals 13 residues. The germline CDR1 and CDR2 sequences are SGHKS and YYEKEE (reference sequence). This chain's CDR3 is CASSLPGNSPLHF. In DNA form, the CDR3 reads TGTGCCAGCAGCTTGCCAGGGAATTCACCCCTCCACTTT.

The chain couples TRBV6-5 to TRBJ2-5, with TRBD1 identical over 8 bases. Looked up from germline, CDR1 is MNHEY and CDR2 is SVGAGI. With 2 bases clipped from V and 2 bases from J, the junction kept 1 base outside the gene matches. The length of the CDR3 is 14 residues. Written as DNA, the CDR3 is TGTGCCAGCAGTTACCGGGACAGGCAAGAGACCCAGTACTTC. It translates to CASSYRDRQETQYF.

The V gene is TRBV23-1, the J gene TRBJ1-2, with a tentative D call TRBD1 (6 bases). TRBV23-1 is an open reading frame whose function is uncertain. The CDR3 is 16 residues long. The V gene lost 3 bases and the J gene lost 5 bases, with 19 bases spanning the gap. The CDR3 region has the DNA TGCGCCAGCAGTCACCACCGTGTGGGGGGCGGATATGGCTACACCTTC. Translating gives CASSHHRVGGGYGYTF.

The chain uses TRBV7-3 and TRBJ2-3, with 7 bases lining up with TRBD2. V lost 4 bases to trimming and J lost 2 bases; unmatched junction nucleotides: 12. In germline, CDR1 is SGHTA, CDR2 FQGTGA. CDR3 size: 17 residues. In DNA, the CDR3 is TGTGCCAGCAGCTCTGCTAGCGGATCTCGACACACAGATACGCAGTATTTT. As protein: CASSSASGSRHTDTQYF.

The chain uses TRBV7-6 and TRBJ2-5, with D tentatively TRBD1 (5 bases). The CDR3 length is 14 residues. V lost 1 base and J 5 bases, leaving 11 bases between the germline ends. Looked up from germline, CDR1 is SGHVS and CDR2 is FNYEAQ. CDR3 amino acids: CASSLVTDQETQYF. In DNA, the CDR3 is TGTGCCAGCAGCTTAGTGACAGATCAGGAGACCCAGTACTTC.

This chain connects TRBV7-9 to TRBJ1-1; no reliable D call. Germline lookup yields CDR1 SEHNR and CDR2 FQNEAQ (reference sequence). The CDR3 is made up of 14 amino acids. The V gene lost 4 bases and the J gene lost 0 bases, with 9 bases spanning the gap. This CDR3 is CASSSGRMNTEAFF. The CDR3 DNA is TGTGCCAGCAGCTCCGGACGGATGAACACTGAAGCTTTCTTT.